These T cell receptor beta chains were read from a single sample in a study of shared clonotypes between healthy human individuals. Profiling relied on immunoSEQ multiplex PCR, and the TCRdb table lists in-frame clones only, not all of them. Counted here are more than 900,000 clones, about 80% occurring once; the ten biggest clones make up 0.6% to 0.75%. Sequenced sample: memory CD4+ T cells from PBMCs. Every receptor here comes from a man aged 18 to 30 in good health. Some clones in this sample may be carry-over from other donors' samples. CDR3s include the opening cysteine and the closing phenylalanine or tryptophan. A D gene is named only where the DNA matches it firmly. Clone size is not always given. Where it is, it says once, few, many or a class for expanded clones.

len: 19
abundance: -
d_gene: TRBD2
v_gene: TRBV5-1
j_gene: TRBJ2-1
CDR3aa: CASSLLSNSMREVRNEQFF
CDR3nt: TGCGCCAGCAGCTTGTTGTCGAATTCAATGCGGGAGGTCAGGAATGAGCAGTTCTTC

len: 15
abundance: few
d_gene: -
v_gene: TRBV7-3
j_gene: TRBJ2-3
CDR3aa: CASSPYVGSTDTQYF
CDR3nt: TGTGCCAGCAGCCCCTACGTCGGGAGCACAGATACGCAGTATTTT

len: 14
abundance: -
d_gene: -
v_gene: TRBV30
j_gene: TRBJ2-7
CDR3aa: CAWSPVDGPYEQYF
CDR3nt: TGTGCCTGGAGTCCCGTGGACGGTCCCTACGAGCAGTACTTC

len: 16
abundance: few
d_gene: -
v_gene: TRBV7-3
j_gene: TRBJ2-1
CDR3aa: CASSLGSASSYNEQFF
CDR3nt: TGTGCCAGCAGCTTAGGTAGCGCCAGCTCCTACAATGAGCAGTTCTTC

len: 16
abundance: -
d_gene: TRBD2
v_gene: TRBV6-1
j_gene: TRBJ2-3
CDR3aa: CASSEGSLAGAHTQYF
CDR3nt: TGTGCCAGCAGTGAAGGGTCTCTAGCGGGAGCACATACGCAGTATTTT

len: 15
abundance: -
d_gene: TRBD1
v_gene: TRBV28
j_gene: TRBJ1-1
CDR3aa: CASSFEFGTVFSAFF
CDR3nt: TGTGCCAGCAGTTTTGAGTTTGGGACAGTTTTTTCAGCTTTCTTT

len: 14
abundance: -
d_gene: TRBD2
v_gene: TRBV6-1
j_gene: TRBJ2-7
CDR3aa: CASRGLAGGIEQYF
CDR3nt: TGTGCCAGCCGAGGACTAGCGGGAGGGATCGAGCAGTACTTC

len: 15
abundance: few
d_gene: TRBD1
v_gene: TRBV15
j_gene: TRBJ1-2
CDR3aa: CATSRGTGLWGGYTF
CDR3nt: TGTGCCACCAGCCGTGGGACAGGCCTCTGGGGGGGCTACACCTTC

len: 15
abundance: -
d_gene: -
v_gene: TRBV6-6
j_gene: TRBJ1-5
CDR3aa: CASAATGSSNQPQHF
CDR3nt: TGTGCCAGCGCGGCTACGGGGTCCAGCAATCAGCCCCAGCATTTT

len: 13
abundance: -
d_gene: -
v_gene: TRBV6-6
j_gene: TRBJ1-2
CDR3aa: CASRGQGTGGYTF
CDR3nt: TGTGCCAGCAGGGGGCAGGGAACGGGTGGCTACACCTTC

len: 17
abundance: -
d_gene: TRBD2
v_gene: TRBV5-1
j_gene: TRBJ2-5
CDR3aa: CASSSGLAGGGQETQYF
CDR3nt: TGCGCCAGCAGCTCCGGACTAGCGGGAGGTGGGCAAGAGACCCAGTACTTC

len: 14
abundance: -
d_gene: TRBD2
v_gene: TRBV28
j_gene: TRBJ2-1
CDR3aa: CASSGGLTGNEQFF
CDR3nt: TGTGCCAGTTCGGGGGGGCTCACGGGAAATGAGCAGTTCTTC

len: 16
abundance: -
d_gene: TRBD1
v_gene: TRBV6-1
j_gene: TRBJ1-5
CDR3aa: CASSGFRRGSNQPQHF
CDR3nt: TGTGCCAGCAGTGGATTCCGCAGGGGGAGCAATCAGCCCCAGCATTTT

len: 16
abundance: few
d_gene: TRBD2
v_gene: TRBV5-1
j_gene: TRBJ2-7
CDR3aa: CASSPQTSGVSYEQYF
CDR3nt: TGCGCCAGCAGCCCACAGACTAGCGGGGTCTCCTACGAGCAGTACTTC

len: 15
abundance: -
d_gene: TRBD1
v_gene: TRBV5-6
j_gene: TRBJ1-1
CDR3aa: CASSPRDRRYTEAFF
CDR3nt: TGTGCCAGCAGCCCCCGGGACAGGAGATACACTGAAGCTTTCTTT

len: 12
abundance: -
d_gene: TRBD1
v_gene: TRBV7-9
j_gene: TRBJ1-5
CDR3aa: CASSLATGVQHF
CDR3nt: TGTGCCAGCAGCTTAGCTACAGGGGTCCAGCATTTT

len: 13
abundance: once
d_gene: TRBD1
v_gene: TRBV29-1
j_gene: TRBJ1-1
CDR3aa: CSARTGLGTEAFF
CDR3nt: TGCAGCGCACGGACAGGGTTGGGCACTGAAGCTTTCTTT

len: 12
abundance: -
d_gene: -
v_gene: TRBV6-5
j_gene: TRBJ1-1
CDR3aa: CASSQSGTEAFF
CDR3nt: TGTGCCAGCAGTCAATCCGGCACTGAAGCTTTCTTT

len: 16
abundance: -
d_gene: TRBD2
v_gene: TRBV5-1
j_gene: TRBJ2-7
CDR3aa: CASSLAQLAGAYEQYF
CDR3nt: TGCGCCAGCAGCTTGGCCCAGCTAGCGGGAGCCTACGAGCAGTACTTC

len: 14
abundance: -
d_gene: -
v_gene: TRBV5-1
j_gene: TRBJ2-4
CDR3aa: CASSLDSFNGIQYF
CDR3nt: TGCGCCAGCAGCTTGGACAGCTTCAATGGCATTCAGTACTTC

len: 16
abundance: -
d_gene: -
v_gene: TRBV25-1
j_gene: TRBJ2-5
CDR3aa: CASSDGRVKRQETQYF
CDR3nt: TGTGCCAGCAGTGATGGTAGGGTCAAGAGACAAGAGACCCAGTACTTC

len: 14
abundance: -
d_gene: -
v_gene: TRBV6-5
j_gene: TRBJ1-1
CDR3aa: CASEKPGGNTEAFF
CDR3nt: TGTGCCAGCGAAAAGCCGGGGGGGAACACTGAAGCTTTCTTT

len: 15
abundance: -
d_gene: -
v_gene: TRBV7-3
j_gene: TRBJ2-3
CDR3aa: CASSFFASRTDTQYF
CDR3nt: TGTGCCAGCAGCTTCTTCGCGAGTAGGACAGATACGCAGTATTTT

len: 15
abundance: -
d_gene: -
v_gene: TRBV19
j_gene: TRBJ1-2
CDR3aa: CASSATFQGNYGYTF
CDR3nt: TGTGCCAGTAGCGCCACATTCCAGGGTAACTATGGCTACACCTTC

len: 15
abundance: -
d_gene: -
v_gene: TRBV5-6
j_gene: TRBJ2-7
CDR3aa: CASSLGWAKEYEQYF
CDR3nt: TGTGCCAGCAGCTTGGGTTGGGCAAAAGAATACGAGCAGTACTTC

len: 17
abundance: -
d_gene: TRBD2
v_gene: TRBV5-1
j_gene: TRBJ2-1
CDR3aa: CASSLGLAGGPGREQFF
CDR3nt: TGCGCCAGCAGCTTGGGACTAGCGGGAGGGCCCGGCCGTGAGCAGTTCTTC

len: 17
abundance: -
d_gene: TRBD1
v_gene: TRBV5-1
j_gene: TRBJ1-1
CDR3aa: CASSPHLTGIPNTEAFF
CDR3nt: TGCGCCAGCAGCCCACATTTGACAGGGATACCGAACACTGAAGCTTTCTTT

len: 12
abundance: -
d_gene: -
v_gene: TRBV4-1
j_gene: TRBJ2-2
CDR3aa: CASSRIPGELFF
CDR3nt: TGCGCCAGCAGCCGAATTCCCGGGGAGCTGTTTTTT

len: 13
abundance: many
d_gene: -
v_gene: TRBV29-1
j_gene: TRBJ1-1
CDR3aa: CSVVTGRYTEAFF
CDR3nt: TGCAGCGTTGTTACAGGGAGGTACACTGAAGCTTTCTTT

len: 15
abundance: -
d_gene: TRBD1
v_gene: TRBV7-2
j_gene: TRBJ1-3
CDR3aa: CASSPETGNGNTIYF
CDR3nt: TGTGCCAGCAGCCCAGAGACAGGGAATGGAAACACCATATATTTT

len: 11
abundance: -
d_gene: -
v_gene: TRBV20-1
j_gene: TRBJ2-7
CDR3aa: CSAGLGDEQYF
CDR3nt: TGCAGTGCAGGCCTAGGGGACGAGCAGTACTTC

len: 16
abundance: -
d_gene: -
v_gene: TRBV30
j_gene: TRBJ1-5
CDR3aa: CAWSVAGPSSNQPQHF
CDR3nt: TGTGCCTGGAGTGTGGCGGGACCTAGTAGCAATCAGCCCCAGCATTTT

len: 17
abundance: -
d_gene: -
v_gene: TRBV10-3
j_gene: TRBJ1-1
CDR3aa: CAISESKGGIGNTEAFF
CDR3nt: TGTGCCATCAGTGAGTCGAAAGGGGGGATCGGAAACACTGAAGCTTTCTTT

len: 13
abundance: -
d_gene: TRBD1
v_gene: TRBV2
j_gene: TRBJ2-3
CDR3aa: CAIATGVTDTQYF
CDR3nt: TGTGCCATCGCGACAGGGGTCACAGATACGCAGTATTTT

len: 16
abundance: -
d_gene: -
v_gene: TRBV6-1
j_gene: TRBJ1-5
CDR3aa: CASSERKRVGNQPQHF
CDR3nt: TGTGCCAGCAGTGAAAGGAAGAGGGTGGGCAATCAGCCCCAGCATTTT

len: 14
abundance: -
d_gene: -
v_gene: TRBV6-5
j_gene: TRBJ2-7
CDR3aa: CASSSRQKSYEQYF
CDR3nt: TGTGCCAGCAGTTCCCGGCAGAAAAGCTACGAGCAGTACTTC

len: 13
abundance: few
d_gene: TRBD2
v_gene: TRBV28
j_gene: TRBJ2-1
CDR3aa: CASRWRETNEQFF
CDR3nt: TGTGCCAGCAGGTGGCGGGAGACCAATGAGCAGTTCTTC

len: 14
abundance: -
d_gene: TRBD1
v_gene: TRBV5-1
j_gene: TRBJ2-3
CDR3aa: CASSPGTGVDTQYF
CDR3nt: TGCGCCAGCAGCCCCGGGACAGGGGTGGATACGCAGTATTTT

len: 15
abundance: few
d_gene: -
v_gene: TRBV2
j_gene: TRBJ2-5
CDR3aa: CASRAGTTSEGTQYF
CDR3nt: TGTGCCAGCAGGGCGGGGACCACATCGGAAGGAACCCAGTACTTC

len: 14
abundance: -
d_gene: TRBD2
v_gene: TRBV9
j_gene: TRBJ2-3
CDR3aa: CATSAGGSRDTQYF
CDR3nt: TGTGCCACCTCGGCGGGAGGCAGTAGAGATACGCAGTATTTT

len: 13
abundance: -
d_gene: -
v_gene: TRBV7-3
j_gene: TRBJ2-1
CDR3aa: CASSLDSQLDKFF
CDR3nt: TGTGCCAGCAGCTTAGACAGCCAGCTCGATAAATTCTTC

len: 14
abundance: -
d_gene: -
v_gene: TRBV2
j_gene: TRBJ1-1
CDR3aa: CASSVQGGNTEAFF
CDR3nt: TGTGCCAGCAGTGTTCAGGGCGGGAACACTGAAGCTTTCTTT

len: 15
abundance: -
d_gene: -
v_gene: TRBV18
j_gene: TRBJ2-7
CDR3aa: CASSPRNREPASQYF
CDR3nt: TGTGCCAGCTCACCGCGGAACAGGGAACCAGCCTCGCAGTACTTC

len: 16
abundance: -
d_gene: TRBD2
v_gene: TRBV7-2
j_gene: TRBJ2-5
CDR3aa: CASSPPWGGRADEQYF
CDR3nt: TGTGCCAGCAGCCCGCCGTGGGGCGGGAGGGCCGATGAGCAGTACTTC

len: 12
abundance: -
d_gene: -
v_gene: TRBV2
j_gene: TRBJ1-1
CDR3aa: CASGRVWTEAFF
CDR3nt: TGTGCCAGCGGTAGGGTGTGGACTGAAGCTTTCTTT

len: 13
abundance: -
d_gene: -
v_gene: TRBV6-5
j_gene: TRBJ2-7
CDR3aa: CASSGTEPYEQYF
CDR3nt: TGTGCCAGTTCCGGGACGGAACCCTACGAGCAGTACTTC

len: 16
abundance: -
d_gene: -
v_gene: TRBV5-1
j_gene: TRBJ2-7
CDR3aa: CASSLGVSGDNYEQYF
CDR3nt: TGCGCCAGCAGCTTGGGCGTGAGCGGGGACAACTACGAGCAGTACTTC

len: 15
abundance: -
d_gene: TRBD2
v_gene: TRBV14
j_gene: TRBJ2-1
CDR3aa: CASSPLAGALDEQFF
CDR3nt: TGTGCCAGCAGCCCCCTGGCGGGAGCTCTAGATGAGCAGTTCTTC

len: 14
abundance: -
d_gene: -
v_gene: TRBV27
j_gene: TRBJ2-1
CDR3aa: CASSFQRSSRRQFF
CDR3nt: TGTGCCAGCAGTTTTCAAAGGAGCTCCCGGCGGCAGTTCTTC

len: 15
abundance: -
d_gene: -
v_gene: TRBV28
j_gene: TRBJ1-1
CDR3aa: CASSEDGRPNTEAFF
CDR3nt: TGTGCCAGCAGTGAGGACGGGCGGCCGAACACTGAAGCTTTCTTT

len: 16
abundance: -
d_gene: -
v_gene: TRBV4-2
j_gene: TRBJ2-7
CDR3aa: CASSQDFRGGGYEQYF
CDR3nt: TGTGCCAGCAGCCAAGATTTCAGGGGAGGGGGCTACGAGCAGTACTTC

len: 14
abundance: -
d_gene: -
v_gene: TRBV12-5
j_gene: TRBJ1-5
CDR3aa: CAILEGVGDQPQHF
CDR3nt: TGTGCTATATTGGAAGGGGTAGGGGATCAGCCCCAGCATTTT

len: 13
abundance: -
d_gene: TRBD2
v_gene: TRBV30
j_gene: TRBJ2-7
CDR3aa: CARGEGWTYEQYF
CDR3nt: TGTGCCCGGGGGGAGGGGTGGACCTACGAGCAGTACTTC